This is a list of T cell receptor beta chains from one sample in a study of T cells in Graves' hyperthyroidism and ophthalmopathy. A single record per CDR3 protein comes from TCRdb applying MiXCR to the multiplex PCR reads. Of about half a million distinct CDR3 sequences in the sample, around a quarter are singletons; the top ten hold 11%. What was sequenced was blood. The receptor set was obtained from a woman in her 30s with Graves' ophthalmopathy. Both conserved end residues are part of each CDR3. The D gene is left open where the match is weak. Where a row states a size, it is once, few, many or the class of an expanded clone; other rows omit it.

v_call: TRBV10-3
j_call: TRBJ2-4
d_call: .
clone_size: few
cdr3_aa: CAISESATENIQYF
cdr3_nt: TGTGCCATCAGTGAGTCCGCGACAGAAAACATTCAGTACTTC

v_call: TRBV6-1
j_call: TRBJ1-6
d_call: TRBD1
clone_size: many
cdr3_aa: CASSWDRRGSPLHF
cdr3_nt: TGTGCCAGCAGCTGGGACAGGAGAGGTTCACCCCTCCACTTT

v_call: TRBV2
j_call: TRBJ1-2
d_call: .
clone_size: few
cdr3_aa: CASSDIQAVGGYTF
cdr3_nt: TGTGCCAGCAGTGACATACAGGCCGTGGGAGGCTACACCTTC

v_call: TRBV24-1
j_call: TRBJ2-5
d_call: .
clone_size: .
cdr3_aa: CATSFGQETQYF
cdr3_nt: TGTGCCACCAGTTTCGGCCAAGAGACCCAGTACTTC

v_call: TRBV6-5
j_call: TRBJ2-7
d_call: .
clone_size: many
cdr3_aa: CASSNSPYEQYF
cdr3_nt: TGTGCCAGCAGTAACTCCCCCTACGAGCAGTACTTC

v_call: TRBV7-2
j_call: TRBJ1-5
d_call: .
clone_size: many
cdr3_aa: CASSLDPGHQPQHF
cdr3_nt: TGTGCCAGCAGCTTAGATCCGGGACATCAGCCCCAGCATTTT

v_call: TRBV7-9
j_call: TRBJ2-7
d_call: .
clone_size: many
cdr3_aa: CASGTGNVEQYF
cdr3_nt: TGTGCCAGCGGGACGGGGAATGTCGAGCAGTACTTC

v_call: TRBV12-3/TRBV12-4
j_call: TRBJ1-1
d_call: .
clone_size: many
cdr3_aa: CASSPRRVRNTEAFF
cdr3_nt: TGTGCCAGCAGTCCCCGGAGGGTGAGGAACACTGAAGCTTTCTTT

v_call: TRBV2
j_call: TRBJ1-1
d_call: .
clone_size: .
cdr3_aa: CASIPVDFANAEAFF
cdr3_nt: TGTGCCAGCATCCCAGTGGACTTTGCGAACGCTGAAGCTTTCTTT

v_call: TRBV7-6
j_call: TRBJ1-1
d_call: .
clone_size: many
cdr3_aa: CASSYLGQRAFF
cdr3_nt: TGTGCCAGCAGCTACCTCGGCCAGCGGGCTTTCTTT

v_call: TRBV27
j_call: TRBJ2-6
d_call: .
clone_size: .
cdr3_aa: CASSSYSSGANVLTF
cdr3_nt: TGTGCCAGCAGTTCGTACAGCTCTGGGGCCAACGTCCTGACTTTC

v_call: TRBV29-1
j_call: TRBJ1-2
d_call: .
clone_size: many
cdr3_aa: CSADPGGNYGYTF
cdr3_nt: TGCAGCGCTGATCCGGGGGGAAACTATGGCTACACCTTC

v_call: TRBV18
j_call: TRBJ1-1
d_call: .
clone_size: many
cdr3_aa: CASSPDREAFF
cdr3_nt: TGTGCCAGCTCACCCGATCGGGAAGCTTTCTTT

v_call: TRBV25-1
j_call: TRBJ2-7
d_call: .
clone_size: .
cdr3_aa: CASSEWAGAHYEQYF
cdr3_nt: TGTGCCAGCAGTGAATGGGCGGGGGCCCACTACGAGCAGTACTTC

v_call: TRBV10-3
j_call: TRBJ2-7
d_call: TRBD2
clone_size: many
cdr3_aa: CATQPLAGGIYEQYF
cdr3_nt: TGTGCCACCCAACCACTAGCGGGGGGGATCTACGAGCAGTACTTC

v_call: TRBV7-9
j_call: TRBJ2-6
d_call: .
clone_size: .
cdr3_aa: CASTWTAPGANVLTF
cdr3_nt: TGTGCCAGCACCTGGACAGCTCCTGGGGCCAACGTCCTGACTTTC

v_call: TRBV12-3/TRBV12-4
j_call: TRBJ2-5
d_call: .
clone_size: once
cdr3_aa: CASSERIQETQYF
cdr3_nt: TGTGCCAGCAGTGAGCGGATCCAAGAGACCCAGTACTTC

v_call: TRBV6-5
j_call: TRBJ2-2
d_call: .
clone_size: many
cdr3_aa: CASSSREGANTGELFF
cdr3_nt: TGTGCCAGCAGTTCCCGGGAAGGGGCGAACACCGGGGAGCTGTTTTTT

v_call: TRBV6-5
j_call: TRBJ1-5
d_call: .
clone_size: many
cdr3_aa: CASSYRTGNQPQHF
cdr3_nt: TGTGCCAGCAGTTACCGGACAGGCAATCAGCCCCAGCATTTT

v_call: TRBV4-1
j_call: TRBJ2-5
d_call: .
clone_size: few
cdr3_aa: CASSQPGKKGQETKYF
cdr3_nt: TGCGCCAGCAGCCAACCTGGGAAGAAGGGGCAAGAGACCAAGTACTTC

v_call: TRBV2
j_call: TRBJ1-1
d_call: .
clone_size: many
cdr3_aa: CASIMGRMNTEAFF
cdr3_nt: TGTGCCAGCATCATGGGACGTATGAACACTGAAGCTTTCTTT